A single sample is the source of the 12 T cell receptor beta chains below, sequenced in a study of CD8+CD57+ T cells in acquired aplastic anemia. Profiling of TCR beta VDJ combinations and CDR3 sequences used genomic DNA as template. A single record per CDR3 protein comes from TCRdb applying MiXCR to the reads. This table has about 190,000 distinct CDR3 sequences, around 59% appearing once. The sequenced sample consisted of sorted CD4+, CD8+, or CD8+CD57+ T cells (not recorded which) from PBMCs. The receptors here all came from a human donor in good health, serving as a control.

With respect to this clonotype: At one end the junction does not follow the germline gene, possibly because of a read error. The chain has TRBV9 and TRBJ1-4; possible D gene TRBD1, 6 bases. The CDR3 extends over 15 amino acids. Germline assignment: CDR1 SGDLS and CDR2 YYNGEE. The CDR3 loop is CASSLRGGGGEKLFF. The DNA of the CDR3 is TGCGCCAGCAGCTTGCGAGGGGGTGGAGGTGAAAAACTGTTTTTT. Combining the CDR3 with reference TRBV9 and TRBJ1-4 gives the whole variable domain DSGVTQTPKHLITATGQRVTLRCSPRSGDLSVYWYQQSLDQGLQFLIQYYNGEERAKGNILERFSAQQFPDLHSELNLSSLELGDSALYFCASSLRGGGGEKLFFGSGTQLSVL.

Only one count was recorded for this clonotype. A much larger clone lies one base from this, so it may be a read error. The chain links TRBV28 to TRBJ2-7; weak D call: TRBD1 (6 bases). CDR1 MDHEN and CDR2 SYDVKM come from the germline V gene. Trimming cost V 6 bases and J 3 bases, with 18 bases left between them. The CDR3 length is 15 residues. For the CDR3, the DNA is TGTGCCAGCAGCCCCTTCACAGGGAGCATCTACGAGCAGTACTTC. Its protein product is CASSPFTGSIYEQYF.

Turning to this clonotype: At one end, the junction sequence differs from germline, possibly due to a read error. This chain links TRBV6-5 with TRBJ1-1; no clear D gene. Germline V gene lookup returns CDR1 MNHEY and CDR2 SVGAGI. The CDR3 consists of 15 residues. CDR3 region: CASSPGRYVNTEAFF. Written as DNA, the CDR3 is TGTGCCAGCAGTCCTGGTCGGTACGTGAACACTGAGGCTTTCTTT.

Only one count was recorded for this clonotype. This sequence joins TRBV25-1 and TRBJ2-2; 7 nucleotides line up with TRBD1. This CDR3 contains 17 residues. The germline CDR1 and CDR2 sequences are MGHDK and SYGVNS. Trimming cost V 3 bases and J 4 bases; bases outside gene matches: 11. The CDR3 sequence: CASSEGAPGQPTGELFF. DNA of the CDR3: TGTGCCAGCAGTGAGGGGGCACCGGGACAGCCCACCGGGGAGCTGTTTTTT.

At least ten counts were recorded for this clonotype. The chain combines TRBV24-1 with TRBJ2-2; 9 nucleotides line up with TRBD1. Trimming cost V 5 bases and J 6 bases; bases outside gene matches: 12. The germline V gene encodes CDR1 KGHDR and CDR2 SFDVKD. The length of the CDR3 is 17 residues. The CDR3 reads CATSGPPQDRGAGELFF. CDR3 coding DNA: TGTGCCACCAGTGGCCCTCCGCAGGACAGGGGAGCCGGGGAGCTGTTTTTT.

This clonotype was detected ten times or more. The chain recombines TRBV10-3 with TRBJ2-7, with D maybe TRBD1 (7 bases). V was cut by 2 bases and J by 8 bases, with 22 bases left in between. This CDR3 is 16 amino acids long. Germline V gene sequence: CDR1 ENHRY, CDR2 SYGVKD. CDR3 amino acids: CAISEDGTEAGGKQYF. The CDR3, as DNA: TGTGCCATCAGTGAGGATGGGACCGAGGCAGGGGGGAAGCAGTACTTC.

The CDR3 DNA is TGTGCCAGCAGCTTGTTAGGACACGACTACGAGCAGTACTTC. It specifies CASSLLGHDYEQYF. The chain combines TRBV5-5 with TRBJ2-7; tentative D call: TRBD1 (5 bases). CDR3 length: 14 residues. V was shortened by 1 base and J by 3 bases, with 11 bases between the two germline ends. Germline loops: CDR1 SGHKS, CDR2 YYEKEE (reference sequence).

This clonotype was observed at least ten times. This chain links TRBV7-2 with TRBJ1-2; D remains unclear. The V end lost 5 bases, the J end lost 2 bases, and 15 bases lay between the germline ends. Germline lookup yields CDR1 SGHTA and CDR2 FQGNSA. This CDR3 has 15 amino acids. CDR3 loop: CASSLKKSVNYGYTF. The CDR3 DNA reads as TGTGCCAGCAGCCTCAAGAAAAGTGTAAACTATGGCTACACCTTC.

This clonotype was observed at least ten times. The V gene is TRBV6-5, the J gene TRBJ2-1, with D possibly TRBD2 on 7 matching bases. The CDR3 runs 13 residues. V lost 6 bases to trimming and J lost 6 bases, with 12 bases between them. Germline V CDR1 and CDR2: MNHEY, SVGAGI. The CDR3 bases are TGTGCCAGCAGAGCGGGACAACTCAATGAGCAGTTCTTC. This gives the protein CASRAGQLNEQFF.

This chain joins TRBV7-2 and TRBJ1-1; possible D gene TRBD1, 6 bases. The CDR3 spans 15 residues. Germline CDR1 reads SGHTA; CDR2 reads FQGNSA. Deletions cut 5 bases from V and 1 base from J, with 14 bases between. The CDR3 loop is CASSLLGGSNTEAFF. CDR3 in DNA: TGTGCCAGCAGCCTACTAGGGGGGTCGAACACTGAAGCTTTCTTT.

For the CDR3, the DNA is TGTGCCAGCAGCTCTGTGGGGAAAAGCTCCTACGAGCAGTACTTC. This codes for CASSSVGKSSYEQYF. The V and J genes are TRBV7-9 and TRBJ2-7; D is ambiguous. The length of the CDR3 is 15 residues. V gave up 4 bases and J gave up 0 bases, with 13 bases separating them. Germline V lookup: CDR1 SEHNR, CDR2 FQNEAQ (reference sequence). Full variable domain (outside the CDR3, taken from reference TRBV7-9 and TRBJ2-7): DTGVSQNPRHKITKRGQNVTFRCDPISEHNRLYWYRQTLGQGPEFLTYFQNEAQLEKSRLLSDRFSAERPKGSFSTLEIQRTEQGDSAMYLCASSSVGKSSYEQYFGPGTRLTVT.

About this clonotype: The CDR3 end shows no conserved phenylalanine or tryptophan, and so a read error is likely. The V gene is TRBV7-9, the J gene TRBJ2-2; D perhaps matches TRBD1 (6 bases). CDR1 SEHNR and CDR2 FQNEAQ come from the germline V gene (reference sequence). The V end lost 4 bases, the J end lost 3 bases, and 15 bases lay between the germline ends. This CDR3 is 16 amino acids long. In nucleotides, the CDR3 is TGTGCCAGCAGCTCCGAGGGGGATCGCTACACCGGGGAGCTGTTTTCT. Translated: CASSSEGDRYTGELFS.